This TCR beta chain stems from a study of CD8+CD57+ T cells in acquired aplastic anemia listed by TCRdb under 2018. Study-wide context: Extracted DNA from sorted CD4+ and CD8+ cells averaged around 3.4 ug, ranging from about 0.18 to 27.4 ug. Mean read counts for healthy donor samples were some 10 million for CD4+ cells and about 12 million for CD8+ cells. Points the paper makes about the study in general: Between patients and healthy controls, no significant difference in CD8+ Simpson's diversity was found (P=0.060). Twenty-nine CD8+ CDR3 sequences were shared between patients and controls but appeared highly expressed in patients and within their immunodominant clones.

Profiling of TCR beta VDJ combinations and CDR3 sequences used genomic DNA as the template. TCR repertoire sequencing was run on an Illumina HiSeq 2000. The original pipeline was this. TRBV/TRBJ rearrangement plots, CDR3 size and DJ length profiles, and Simpson's diversity index were used to evaluate the repertoires. Whichever DNA sequence was most abundant in the deep sequencing data was defined as the immunodominant clone. CDR3 amino acid sequences were screened for sharing across subjects and compared with published repertoires and the VDJdb database. In TCRdb, the public reads were trimmed at Q25 with fastp and aligned with MiXCR, with productive beta chains retained. Every distinct CDR3 protein forms one entry, paired with its most common genes and DNA. These V and J calls derive from TCRdb rather than the authors' analysis. This sample is represented by about 180,000 distinct CDR3 sequences; under 55% of them were singletons. In total, the top ten clones hold 2.9% of the sample.

This clonotype was detected many times. The clone's antigen remains unknown. No quality values exist for individual bases; no much larger clone is one base distant. The CDR3 holds 12 amino acids from the cysteine to the phenylalanine. Only the CDR3 region is kept as DNA, spanning 36 bases read in frame from base 1. The V end loses 6 bases and the J end loses 5 bases, and a stretch of 13 bases separates them. The germline V gene (reference sequence) gives CDR1 as DFQATT and CDR2 as SNEGSKA. In this study, sorted CD4+ and CD8+ T cells from the blood of healthy subjects and of severe aplastic anemia patients had their TCR repertoires deep-sequenced. Ficoll-Paque density gradient centrifugation was used to isolate peripheral blood mononuclear cells. Before DNA extraction, CD4+ and CD8+ T cells were sorted with FACS or magnetic beads.

This TCR was sampled from a human donor in good health. Sequencing was carried out using sorted CD4+, CD8+, or CD8+CD57+ T cells (not recorded which) from PBMCs. Here the chain combines TRBV20-1 and TRBJ1-2, with a tentative D gene TRBD1 over 5 matching bases. The CDR3 protein is CSAWDVAYGYTF. The DNA reads TGCAGTGCCTGGGACGTCGCGTATGGCTACACCTTC.